This is a list of T cell receptor beta chains from one sample in a study of blood T cell repertoires in COVID-19. The data were produced by immunoSEQ multiplex PCR, yet TCRdb's version contains in-frame clones alone and is incomplete. The data contain about 46,000 clones, 85% to 90% of them singletons. Material: peripheral blood. The origin of the receptors is a human donor in a cohort sampled during active COVID-19. CDR3s include the opening cysteine and the closing phenylalanine or tryptophan. A D gene is named only where the DNA matches it firmly. Clone size, where shown, is once, few, many, or a class for clones that have expanded.

D gene | J gene | V gene | clone size | CDR3 DNA | CDR3 protein
TRBD1 | TRBJ2-5 | TRBV19 | NA | TGTGCCAGTAGTAACGCCGGGACAGGGTTAGAGACCCAGTACTTC | CASSNAGTGLETQYF
NA | TRBJ2-4 | TRBV10-3 | NA | TGTGCCATCAGTGAGGCTCCACAGGGAAATCAGTACTTC | CAISEAPQGNQYF
NA | TRBJ2-7 | TRBV10-3 | NA | TGTGCCATCAGTGAGCGACTCGAGCAGTACTTC | CAISERLEQYF
TRBD1 | TRBJ1-1 | TRBV29-1 | NA | TGCAGCGTGACGGGACAGGGTATGTTGCGGGCTTTCTTT | CSVTGQGMLRAFF
TRBD2 | TRBJ2-1 | TRBV7-2 | NA | TGTGCCAGCAGCTTAGCGTCTAGCGGGCATTACAATGAGCAGTTCTTC | CASSLASSGHYNEQFF
NA | TRBJ1-2 | TRBV6-6 | few | TGTGCCAGCAGTTACTCGAAGGGGAACTATGGCTACACCTTC | CASSYSKGNYGYTF
TRBD1 | TRBJ1-1 | TRBV28 | many | TGTGCCAGCAGTTTAATGGGACAGGGGTTTGGCACTGAAGCTTTCTTT | CASSLMGQGFGTEAFF
NA | TRBJ1-1 | TRBV5-1 | NA | TGCGCCAGCAGCGCAACTTTAAACACTGAAGCTTTCTTT | CASSATLNTEAFF
TRBD2 | TRBJ2-1 | TRBV5-1 | NA | TGCGCCAGCAGCGCGAACCCGGGACTAGCGGGACTCCTCTCCTACAATGAGCAGTTCTTC | CASSANPGLAGLLSYNEQFF
TRBD1 | TRBJ2-7 | TRBV4-1 | NA | TGCGCCAGCAGCCAAGCCGGGACAGGGAGCGAGCAGTACTTC | CASSQAGTGSEQYF
NA | TRBJ1-2 | TRBV6-2/TRBV6-3 | NA | TGTGCCAGCAGTTACCCTATTCATGGCTACACCTTC | CASSYPIHGYTF
NA | TRBJ1-3 | TRBV11-2 | NA | TGTGCCAGCAGCTTATTTCGGGGATCTGGAAACACCATATATTTT | CASSLFRGSGNTIYF
NA | TRBJ2-7 | TRBV25-1 | NA | TGTGCCAGCACAGGGGCAGGGTCCTACGAGCAGTACTTC | CASTGAGSYEQYF
TRBD2 | TRBJ2-7 | TRBV27 | NA | TGTGCCAGCAGTTTATTAGCGGGACCCGCGGGCGAGCAGTACTTC | CASSLLAGPAGEQYF
TRBD1 | TRBJ1-2 | TRBV9 | NA | TGTGCCAGCAGCGTAGAGCTGACAGGGGTCTATGGCTACACCTTC | CASSVELTGVYGYTF
NA | TRBJ2-5 | TRBV6-5 | NA | TGTGCCAGCACCCCGGGCTTCAAGGGGCAAGAGACCCAGTACTTC | CASTPGFKGQETQYF